This record covers a single T cell receptor (beta chain). Authors' methods: It was from reference gene primer amplification that nucleated cell counts were estimated. Produced via immunoSEQ multiplex PCR; TCRdb's table is partial and in-frame only. V, J and clone size were drawn from that table, and D and trimming were deduced from the DNA. The sample lists roughly 230,000 clones; 84% were seen once. CDR3 length: 13 amino acids. Germline V lookup: CDR1 SQVTM, CDR2 ANQGSEA. V gave up 1 base and J gave up 3 bases; unmatched junction bases: 0. This sample was taken from a study of blood T cell repertoires in COVID-19. Study as a whole: The United States, Italy and Spain provided the acute and convalescent COVID-19 samples. T cells, B-cell-depleted T cells, or PBMCs supplied cDNA or gDNA.

This chain uses TRBV29-1 with TRBJ1-2; 9 positions agree with TRBD1. The receptor comes from a man aged 45-65 years with active or convalescent COVID-19. The sequencing sample was made of peripheral blood. The CDR3 region is CSVEGTGDYGYTF. CDR3 DNA sequence: TGCAGCGTTGAAGGGACAGGGGACTATGGCTACACCTTC.